Given below is one T cell receptor (beta chain) in context. In the original analysis: Nucleated cell number was recorded as an estimate derived from reference gene primer amplification. The table came from immunoSEQ multiplex PCR; TCRdb's copy has only in-frame clones and leaves some out. D and trimming were read from the DNA, whereas the V and J calls and clone size are those reported in that table. The table lists fewer than 350,000 clones, approximately 90% of them singletons. The sample comes from a study of blood T cell repertoires in COVID-19. Study information: The United States, Italy and Spain provided the acute and convalescent COVID-19 samples.

The CDR3 has 17 amino acids. Sequencing was performed on peripheral blood. The chain recombines TRBV21-1 with TRBJ2-7; no DNA check was done on the table's D call, TRBD1. TRBV21-1 is classified as a pseudogene. The sequence was collected from a woman aged 25 to 39 with COVID-19, enrolled during active disease. The CDR3 region is CASSKAPGHKNSYEQYF. The CDR3 bases are TGTGCCAGCAGCAAAGCCCCGGGACACAAAAACTCCTACGAGCAGTACTTC.